The clone carrying this TCR beta chain turned up a few times. The antigen is unknown. Germline V lookup: CDR1 LNHNV, CDR2 YYDKDF (reference sequence). The V end was cut by 3 bases, the J end by 0 bases, with 3 bases between. This CDR3 contains 14 residues. This sample was taken from a study of cytomegalovirus exposure and HLA in healthy donors. General study points: The study designated 164 TCR beta chains cytomegalovirus-associated.

PCR used 60 Vbeta primers and 13 Jbeta primers. Sequenced by immunoSEQ multiplex PCR; TCRdb stores in-frame clones only, minus some. The repertoire includes some 140,000 clones, 80% of them detected once, and over 1% sits in the top ten. Sequenced material: PBMCs. The receptor was derived from a male donor in good health and CMV-seropositive. The chain joins TRBV15 to TRBJ2-6; D not certain. The CDR3 reads CATSRASGANVLTF. The CDR3 DNA reads as TGTGCCACCAGCAGGGCCTCTGGGGCCAACGTCCTGACTTTC.